This T cell receptor (beta chain) was identified in a study of T cells in Graves' hyperthyroidism and ophthalmopathy. Study-level points and caveats: Ophthalmopathy and stable hyperthyroidism were told apart by a 13 V-J model. Progression to ophthalmopathy was predicted a median of roughly 6.5 months early.

With respect to this clonotype: Its antigen is still unknown. One end of the junction does not line up with germline, which may come from a read error.

Researchers took RNA transcripts and amplified the TCR beta CDR3 regions from them. First-round RT-PCR of the TCR CDR3 relied on the HTBI primer set. TCRdb passed the multiplex PCR reads through MiXCR, listing each CDR3 protein once. The sample gives approximately 600,000 distinct CDR3 sequences, around 20% of which show up once; over 30% is in the top ten. Not enrolled were patients with uncontrolled infection, other autoimmune disease, pregnancy or lactation. For the diagnoses, clinical symptoms, serum thyroxine and TRAb, thyroid ultrasound and orbital computed tomography were used. The CDR3 is made up of 16 amino acids. The germline V gene encodes CDR1 DFQATT and CDR2 SNEGSKA (reference sequence).

This clonotype was sampled from a man aged 25-40 years with Graves' ophthalmopathy. The sequencing input was blood. This chain uses TRBV20-1 with TRBJ2-3; 10 bases match TRBD1. CDR3 amino acids: CSARASGQGGTDTRYF. Here the CDR3 DNA reads TGCAGTGCTAGAGCCTCTGGACAGGGGGGCACAGATACGCGGTATTTT.